There are many counts of the clone carrying this TCR beta chain. None of the patients had undergone any treatment ahead of thyroid surgery. The data are from a study of metastatic and nonmetastatic thyroid tumors. TCRdb re-analyzed the PCR reads using MiXCR. Among 64,000 or so clones listed, around 15% were seen once. The CDR3 length is 14 residues. The V end lost 2 bases, the J end lost 4 bases, and 9 bases lay between the germline ends. This clonotype was obtained from a male donor with papillary thyroid cancer or a benign thyroid nodule (not recorded which). Some clones in this sample may be carry-over from other donors' samples. Sequenced input: blood. The rearrangement joins TRBV12-3 or TRBV12-4 to TRBJ1-5; tentatively, D is TRBD1 (5 bases). The CDR3 is CASSLSQGNQPQHF. CDR3 sequence (DNA): TGTGCCAGCAGTTTAAGTCAGGGTAATCAGCCCCAGCATTTT.